This entry concerns a single T cell receptor (beta chain). Enrolled during active infection, Seattle patients were then followed longitudinally. Authors' analysis steps: Nucleated cell counts were estimated from reference gene primer amplification. Measured with immunoSEQ multiplex PCR; TCRdb has only the in-frame clones, and not every one. The DNA gave D and trimming, while V, J and clone size come from that table. The sample holds over 150,000 clones, about 87% seen once. The V gene's germline CDR1 is SGHAT and CDR2 FQNNGV. The CDR3 runs to 17 residues. The ends lost 4 bases at V and 5 bases at J; junction bases unmatched: 16. These data are taken from a study of blood T cell repertoires in COVID-19.

This chain uses TRBV11-2 with TRBJ1-1, with TRBD1 identical over 7 bases. Input material: peripheral blood. The origin of this receptor is a woman aged 65 to 85 with COVID-19, enrolled during active disease. The CDR3 DNA follows: TGTGCCAGCAGCTCAATTCCGTTTGACAGGGTAAGAACTGAAGCTTTCTTT. This encodes CASSSIPFDRVRTEAFF.